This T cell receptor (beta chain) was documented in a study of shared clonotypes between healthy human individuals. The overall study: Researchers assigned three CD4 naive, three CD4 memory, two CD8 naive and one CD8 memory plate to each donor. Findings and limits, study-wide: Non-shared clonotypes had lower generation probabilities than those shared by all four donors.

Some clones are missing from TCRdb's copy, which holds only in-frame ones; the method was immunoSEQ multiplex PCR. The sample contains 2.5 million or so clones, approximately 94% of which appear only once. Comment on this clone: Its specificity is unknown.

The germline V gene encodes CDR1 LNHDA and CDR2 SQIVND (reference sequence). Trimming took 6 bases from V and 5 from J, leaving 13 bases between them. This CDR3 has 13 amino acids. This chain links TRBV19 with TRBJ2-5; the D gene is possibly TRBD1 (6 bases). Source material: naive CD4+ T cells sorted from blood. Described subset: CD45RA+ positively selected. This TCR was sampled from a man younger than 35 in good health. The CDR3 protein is CASRAGVSETQYF. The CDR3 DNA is TGTGCCAGTAGGGCAGGGGTGTCGGAGACCCAGTACTTC.